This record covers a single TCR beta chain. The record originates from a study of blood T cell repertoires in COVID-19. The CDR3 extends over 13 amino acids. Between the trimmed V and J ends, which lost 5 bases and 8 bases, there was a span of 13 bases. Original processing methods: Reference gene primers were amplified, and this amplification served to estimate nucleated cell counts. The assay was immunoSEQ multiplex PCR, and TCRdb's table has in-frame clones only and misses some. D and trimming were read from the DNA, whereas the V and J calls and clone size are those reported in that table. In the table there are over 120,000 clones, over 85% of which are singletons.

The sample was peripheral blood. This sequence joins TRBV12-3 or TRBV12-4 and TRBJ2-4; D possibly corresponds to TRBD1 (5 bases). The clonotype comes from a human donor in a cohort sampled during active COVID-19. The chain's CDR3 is CASSQGAVYIQYF. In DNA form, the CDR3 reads TGTGCCAGCAGTCAAGGGGCGGTATACATTCAGTACTTC.